This T cell receptor beta chain stems from a study of T cells after yellow fever vaccination. Study findings and constraints: Only a minor proportion of clonotypes was detected across both CD4 and CD8 compartments. FACS-sorted repertoires might harbor abundant contaminating clonotypes from the bulk population.

The length of the CDR3 is 14 residues. The V gene lost 6 bases and the J gene lost 4 bases, with 15 bases spanning the gap. Germline V gene data show CDR1 as LGHNT and CDR2 as FRNRAP. MiXCR was run by TCRdb on the 5' RACE reads, yielding one entry per CDR3 protein. The repertoire consists of 150,000 to 200,000 distinct CDR3 sequences, with 9.5% to 11% occurring once and the leading ten covering 30% to 45%. As regards this clonotype: Its antigen remains unknown.

The V gene is TRBV12-5, the J gene TRBJ1-1; D is possibly TRBD1 (5 bases). This TCR was sampled from a man between 18 and 29 years old who received the YFV17D yellow fever vaccine. Specimen: CD8+ T cells sorted from PBMCs, collected 15 days after the yellow fever booster vaccination. The CDR3 nucleotides are TGTGCTAGTGGGCTATACACGGGGGGCACTGAAGCTTTCTTT. This sequence encodes CASGLYTGGTEAFF.